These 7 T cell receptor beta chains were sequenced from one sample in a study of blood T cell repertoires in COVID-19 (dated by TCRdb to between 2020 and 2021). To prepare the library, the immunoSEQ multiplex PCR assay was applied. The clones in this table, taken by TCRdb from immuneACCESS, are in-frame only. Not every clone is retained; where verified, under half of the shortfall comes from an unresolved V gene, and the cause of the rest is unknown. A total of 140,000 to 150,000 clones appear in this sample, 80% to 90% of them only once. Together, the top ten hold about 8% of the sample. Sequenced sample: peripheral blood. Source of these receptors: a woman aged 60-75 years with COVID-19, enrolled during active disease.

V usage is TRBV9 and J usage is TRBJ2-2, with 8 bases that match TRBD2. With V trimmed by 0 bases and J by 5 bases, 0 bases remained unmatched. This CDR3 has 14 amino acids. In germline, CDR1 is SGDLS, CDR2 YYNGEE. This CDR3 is CASSVAGGTGELFF. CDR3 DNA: TGTGCCAGCAGCGTAGCGGGGGGGACCGGGGAGCTGTTTTTT. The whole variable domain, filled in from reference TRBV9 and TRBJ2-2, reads DSGVTQTPKHLITATGQRVTLRCSPRSGDLSVYWYQQSLDQGLQFLIQYYNGEERAKGNILERFSAQQFPDLHSELNLSSLELGDSALYFCASSVAGGTGELFFGEGSRLTVL.

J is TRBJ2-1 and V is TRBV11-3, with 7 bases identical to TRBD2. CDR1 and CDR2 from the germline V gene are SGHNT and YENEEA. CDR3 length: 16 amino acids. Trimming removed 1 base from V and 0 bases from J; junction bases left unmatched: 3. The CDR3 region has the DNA TGTGCCAGCAGCTTAGGGGAGGGGTCCTCCTACAATGAGCAGTTCTTC. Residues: CASSLGEGSSYNEQFF.

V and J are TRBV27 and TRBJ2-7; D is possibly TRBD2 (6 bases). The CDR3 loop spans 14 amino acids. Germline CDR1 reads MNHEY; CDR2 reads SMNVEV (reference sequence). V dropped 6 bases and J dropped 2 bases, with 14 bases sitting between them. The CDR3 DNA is TGTGCCAGCAGGCAGGGCGGGGCTCCCTACGAGCAGTACTTC. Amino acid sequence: CASRQGGAPYEQYF.

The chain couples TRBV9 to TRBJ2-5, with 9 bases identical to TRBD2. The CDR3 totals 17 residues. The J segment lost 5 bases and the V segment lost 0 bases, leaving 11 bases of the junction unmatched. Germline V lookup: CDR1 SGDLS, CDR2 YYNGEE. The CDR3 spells CASSVGTSAALSETQYF. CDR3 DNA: TGTGCCAGCAGCGTAGGGACTAGCGCCGCGTTGTCGGAGACCCAGTACTTC.

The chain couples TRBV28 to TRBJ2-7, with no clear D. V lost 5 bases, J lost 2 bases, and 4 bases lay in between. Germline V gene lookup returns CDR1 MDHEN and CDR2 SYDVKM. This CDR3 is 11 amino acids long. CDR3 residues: CASSLTYEQYF. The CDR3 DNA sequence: TGTGCCAGCAGTCTAACCTACGAGCAGTACTTC.

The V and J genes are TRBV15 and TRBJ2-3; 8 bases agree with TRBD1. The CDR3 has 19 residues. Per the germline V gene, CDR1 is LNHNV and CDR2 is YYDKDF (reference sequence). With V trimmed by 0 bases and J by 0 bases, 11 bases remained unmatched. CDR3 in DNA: TGTGCCACCAGCAGAGATTGGGGACCGGACAGGGATAGCACAGATACGCAGTATTTT. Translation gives CATSRDWGPDRDSTDTQYF.

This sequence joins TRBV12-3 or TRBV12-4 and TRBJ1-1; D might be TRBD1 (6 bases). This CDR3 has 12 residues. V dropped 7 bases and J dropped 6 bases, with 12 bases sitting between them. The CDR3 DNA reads TGTGCCAGCAACGCGGGGGCTCCTGAAGCTTTCTTT. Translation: CASNAGAPEAFF.